Shown below are 21 T cell receptor beta chains from a single sample sequenced in a study of T cells in localized non-small cell lung cancer. Profiling relied on immunoSEQ multiplex PCR, and the TCRdb table lists in-frame clones only, not all of them. This repertoire shows about 8,000 clones, over 75% found once; its top ten account for approximately 30%. The sample was peripheral blood, taken before any cancer treatment. The receptors here all came from a male donor at least 60 years old with stage III lung adenocarcinoma.

This chain uses TRBV18 with TRBJ1-6; D is possibly TRBD1 (6 bases). The CDR3 contains 13 residues. Looked up from germline, CDR1 is KGHSH and CDR2 is LQKENI. Trimming removed 5 bases at V and 10 bases at J, with 12 bases between. The CDR3 reads CASSFGQSSPLHF. The CDR3 DNA reads TGTGCCAGCTCATTCGGACAGAGCTCACCCCTCCACTTT.

The V call is TRBV13, the J call TRBJ2-3, with TRBD2 identical over 8 bases. V dropped 6 bases and J dropped 5; count of bases not matched to a gene: 13. The CDR3 has 16 residues. Germline V lookup: CDR1 PRHDT, CDR2 FYEKMQ (reference sequence). The CDR3 protein is CASRPVGTSFRDTQYF. Here the CDR3 DNA reads TGTGCCAGCAGACCTGTCGGGACTAGTTTTAGAGATACGCAGTATTTT.

This clone was observed a single time. The junction and the germline gene differ at one end; a read error may be behind it. The chain is built from TRBV6-1 and TRBJ1-3; no clear D gene. Germline V gene lookup returns CDR1 MNHNS and CDR2 SASEGT. The CDR3 is made up of 15 amino acids. The CDR3 spells CAGSPGPSSGNTIYF. The CDR3 DNA sequence: TGTGCCGGCAGTCCCGGGCCAAGCTCTGGAAACACCATATATTTT.

J is TRBJ2-7 and V is TRBV6-1, with TRBD1 identical over 8 bases. Losses at the gene ends were 4 bases for V and 2 bases for J; bases not matched to a gene: 10. The length of the CDR3 is 16 residues. Germline assignment: CDR1 MNHNS and CDR2 SASEGT. The CDR3 DNA follows: TGTGCCAGCAGTGCCACCCGGGACAGGTCAACCTACGAGCAGTACTTC. This codes for CASSATRDRSTYEQYF.

The rearrangement uses TRBV6-5 and TRBJ2-6; D remains unclear. The ends were cut back, 4 bases at V and 0 bases at J, with 7 bases in the middle. The V gene's germline CDR1 is MNHEY and CDR2 SVGAGI. The length of the CDR3 is 15 residues. This CDR3 reads CASSFDGSGANVLTF. The CDR3 DNA follows: TGTGCCAGCAGTTTCGACGGCTCTGGGGCCAACGTCCTGACTTTC.

This clone was observed once. This chain joins TRBV27 and TRBJ2-5, with 8 bases aligning to TRBD1. Germline V gene data show CDR1 as MNHEY and CDR2 as SMNVEV (reference sequence). The CDR3 is made up of 14 amino acids. Trimming at V came to 4 bases and at J to 7 bases, leaving 8 bases not matched to a gene. The CDR3 protein is CASSSTQGAGTQYF. The CDR3 DNA follows: TGTGCCAGCAGTTCGACCCAGGGGGCAGGGACCCAGTACTTC.

This clone showed up just once. The J gene is TRBJ2-1, the V gene TRBV10-3; D unclear. Germline CDR1 is ENHRY and CDR2 is SYGVKD. The V gene lost 10 bases and the J gene lost 3 bases, with 13 bases spanning the gap. The CDR3 runs 13 residues. CDR3 coding DNA: TGTGCCACCTTTAGCCGATTCTACAATGAGCAGTTCTTC. Translated, it gives CATFSRFYNEQFF.

The chain links TRBV13 to TRBJ1-1; 8 positions agree with TRBD1. The V gene end was trimmed by 4 bases and the J gene end by 4 bases; junction bases not matched to a gene: 8. Germline V gene data show CDR1 as PRHDT and CDR2 as FYEKMQ (reference sequence). The length of the CDR3 is 15 residues. The CDR3 protein is CASSSHRGISTEAFF. The DNA for the CDR3 is TGTGCCAGCAGCTCCCACAGGGGGATCAGCACTGAAGCTTTCTTT. The whole variable domain, remainder taken from reference TRBV13 and TRBJ1-1, is AAGVIQSPRHLIKEKRETATLKCYPIPRHDTVYWYQQGPGQDPQFLISFYEKMQSDKGSIPDRFSAQQFSDYHSELNMSSLELGDSALYFCASSSHRGISTEAFFGQGTRLTVV.

This clone was detected only once. A read error may produce the germline difference seen at one junction end. The V call is TRBV11-1, the J call TRBJ2-7, with D perhaps given as TRBD1 or TRBD2 (5 bases each). The germline V gene encodes CDR1 SGHAT and CDR2 FQDESV (reference sequence). This CDR3 spans 15 amino acids. CDR3 coding DNA: TGTGCCAGCAGTTTAGGCCGGGGCGGACCCTACGAGCAGTACTTC. It encodes CASSLGRGGPYEQYF.

The chain is built from TRBV9 and TRBJ2-7; TRBD2 is a possible D gene (6 bases). Germline values: CDR1 SGDLS, CDR2 YYNGEE. The CDR3 is 15 residues long. Between the trimmed V and J ends, which lost 0 bases and 2 bases, there was a span of 12 bases. The CDR3 DNA is TGTGCCAGCAGCGTAGGTTGGGGGGAGGCCTACGAGCAGTACTTC. Protein sequence: CASSVGWGEAYEQYF. Using reference TRBV9 and TRBJ2-7 for the parts outside the CDR3, the full variable domain is DSGVTQTPKHLITATGQRVTLRCSPRSGDLSVYWYQQSLDQGLQFLIQYYNGEERAKGNILERFSAQQFPDLHSELNLSSLELGDSALYFCASSVGWGEAYEQYFGPGTRLTVT.

The rearrangement uses TRBV6-5 and TRBJ1-2; a possible D gene is TRBD1 (5 bases). This CDR3 is built from 13 residues. Germline CDR1 is MNHEY and CDR2 is SVGAGI. The V end lost 2 bases, the J end lost 6 bases, and 10 bases lay between the germline ends. The CDR3 sequence: CASSYARAHGYTF. The CDR3 region has the DNA TGTGCCAGCAGTTACGCCAGGGCGCATGGCTACACCTTC.

This chain connects TRBV21-1 to TRBJ1-1; the table's D call TRBD1 went unverified against the DNA. TRBV21-1 is a pseudogene segment. This CDR3 has 15 amino acids. CDR3 DNA: TGTGCCAGCAGCACCGAAGACAGGGTGGGCACTGAAGCTTTCTTT. Protein product: CASSTEDRVGTEAFF.

This chain links TRBV5-1 with TRBJ1-2; perhaps TRBD1 as D (5 bases). CDR1 is SGHRS, CDR2 YFSETQ, per germline. The CDR3 is made up of 14 amino acids. Trimming pared 2 bases from V and 4 bases from J, leaving 12 bases between. The CDR3 DNA reads as TGCGCCAGCAGCTTAGACCGGCAGGGCTATGGCTACACCTTC. The encoded protein is CASSLDRQGYGYTF.

V and J are TRBV28 and TRBJ2-2; D might be TRBD2 (6 bases). The CDR3 runs to 16 residues. The germline V and J ends were trimmed by 7 bases and 1 base, with 16 bases remaining between them. Germline-derived CDR1 and CDR2 are MDHEN and SYDVKM. The CDR3: CASTPPGLMNTGELFF. Written as DNA, the CDR3 is TGTGCCAGCACCCCTCCGGGACTTATGAACACCGGGGAGCTGTTTTTT.

The chain uses TRBV2 and TRBJ1-1; perhaps TRBD1 as D (5 bases). CDR1 is SNHLY, CDR2 FYNNEI, per germline. V lost 5 bases to trimming and J lost 8 bases, with 12 bases between them. The CDR3 is 12 residues long. CDR3 bases: TGTGCCAGCAGTCTTAGGGACCGAGAAGCTTTCTTT. It yields the protein CASSLRDREAFF.

V usage is TRBV9 and J usage is TRBJ2-2, with D tentatively TRBD1 or TRBD2 (6 bases each). There are 17 residues in the CDR3. V lost 0 bases and J lost 2, with 14 bases in between. Germline V gene data show CDR1 as SGDLS and CDR2 as YYNGEE. The CDR3 DNA is TGTGCCAGCAGCGTAGCGACGGGGGCGCTTAACACCGGGGAGCTGTTTTTT. Encoded protein: CASSVATGALNTGELFF.

This clone was detected a few times. V usage is TRBV2 and J usage is TRBJ1-5; tentatively, D is TRBD1 (5 bases). V dropped 3 bases and J dropped 2 bases, with 8 bases sitting between them. The CDR3 is made up of 14 amino acids. Germline V gene data show CDR1 as SNHLY and CDR2 as FYNNEI. The CDR3 DNA sequence: TGTGCCAGCAGTGACATGGGGGGCAATCAGCCCCAGCATTTT. This encodes CASSDMGGNQPQHF.

V is TRBV4-1 and J is TRBJ2-2; 13 bases fit TRBD2. Looked up from germline, CDR1 is MGHRA and CDR2 is YSYEKL. Trimming removed 0 bases from V and 4 bases from J; junction bases left unmatched: 8. The CDR3 is 19 residues long. CDR3 residues: CASSQDVLAGGRVTGELFF. CDR3 nucleotides: TGCGCCAGCAGCCAAGATGTACTAGCGGGGGGGCGCGTCACCGGGGAGCTGTTTTTT.

The J gene is TRBJ2-3, the V gene TRBV29-1, with a tentative D call TRBD1 (6 bases). V lost 5 bases to trimming and J lost 1 base, with 13 bases between them. The CDR3 length is 14 residues. CDR1 is SQVTM, CDR2 ANQGSEA, per germline. CDR3 sequence reads: CSVTGRAGTDTQYF. CDR3 nucleotide sequence: TGCAGCGTTACAGGGAGAGCAGGCACAGATACGCAGTATTTT.

The genes are TRBV7-2 and TRBJ1-4, with D perhaps matching TRBD1 (6 bases). The germline V gene has CDR1 SGHTA and CDR2 FQGNSA. The CDR3 is 15 residues long. The ends were cut back, 4 bases at V and 4 bases at J, with 13 bases in the middle. This chain's CDR3 is CASSWGQGNNEKLFF. The DNA of the CDR3 is TGTGCCAGCAGCTGGGGGCAGGGGAATAATGAAAAACTGTTTTTT.

V and J are TRBV19 and TRBJ2-7; no reliable D call. Per germline, CDR1 LNHDA and CDR2 SQIVND (reference sequence). The CDR3 loop spans 12 amino acids. Trimming left V 1 base short and J 3 bases short, with 4 bases between. The CDR3: CASSIGGYEQYF. CDR3 DNA sequence: TGTGCCAGTAGTATAGGAGGCTACGAGCAGTACTTC. The entire variable domain, with the rest obtained from reference TRBV19 and TRBJ2-7, is as follows: DGGITQSPKYLFRKEGQNVTLSCEQNLNHDAMYWYRQDPGQGLRLIYYSQIVNDFQKGDIAEGYSVSREKKESFPLTVTSAQKNPTAFYLCASSIGGYEQYFGPGTRLTVT.